The clone carrying this T cell receptor beta chain was detected only a few times. Its specificity is not known. These data originate in a study of post-analysis software for immune sequencing data. TCR beta cDNA libraries included unique molecular identifiers. TCRdb recomputed calls from the PCR reads with MiXCR, one row per CDR3 protein. The sample records 150,000 to 200,000 distinct CDR3 sequences, about 32% being singletons. Trimming took 3 bases from V and 3 from J, leaving 17 bases between them. The CDR3 totals 15 residues. Germline loops: CDR1 DFQATT, CDR2 SNEGSKA (reference sequence). Whole-study findings and limits: Patients had higher frequencies than controls of five TRBV segments, including TRBV5-6, TRBV5-1 and TRBV20-1.

V usage is TRBV20-1 and J usage is TRBJ1-1, with unresolved D. This clonotype originated in a girl aged 10 to 17 with multiple sclerosis. Sequencing was performed on blood. The CDR3 protein is CSASEAGKDDTEAFF. The DNA of the CDR3 is TGCAGTGCTAGTGAGGCAGGCAAAGATGACACTGAAGCTTTCTTT.